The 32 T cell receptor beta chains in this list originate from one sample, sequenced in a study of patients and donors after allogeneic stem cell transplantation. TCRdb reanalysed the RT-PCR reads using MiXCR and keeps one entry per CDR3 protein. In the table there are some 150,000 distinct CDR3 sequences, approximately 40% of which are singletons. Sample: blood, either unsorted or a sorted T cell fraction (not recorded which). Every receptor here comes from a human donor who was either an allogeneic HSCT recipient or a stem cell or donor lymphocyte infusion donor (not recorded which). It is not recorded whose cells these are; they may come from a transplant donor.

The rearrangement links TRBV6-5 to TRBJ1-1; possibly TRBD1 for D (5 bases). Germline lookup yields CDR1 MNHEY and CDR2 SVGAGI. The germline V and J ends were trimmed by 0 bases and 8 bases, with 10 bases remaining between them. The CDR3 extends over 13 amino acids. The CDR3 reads CASSYSGTREAFF. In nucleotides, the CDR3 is TGTGCCAGCAGTTACTCCGGGACGCGAGAAGCTTTCTTT.

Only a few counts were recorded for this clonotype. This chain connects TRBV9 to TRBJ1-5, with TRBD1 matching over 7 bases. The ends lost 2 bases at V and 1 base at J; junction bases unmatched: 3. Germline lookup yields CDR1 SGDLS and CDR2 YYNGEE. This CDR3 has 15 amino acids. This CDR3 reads CASSVTGDSNQPQHF. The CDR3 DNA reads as TGTGCCAGCAGCGTTACAGGGGACAGCAATCAGCCCCAGCATTTT.

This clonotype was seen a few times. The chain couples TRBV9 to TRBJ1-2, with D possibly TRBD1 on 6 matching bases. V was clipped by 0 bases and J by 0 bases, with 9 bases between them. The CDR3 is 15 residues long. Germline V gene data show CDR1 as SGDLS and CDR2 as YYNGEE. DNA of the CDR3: TGTGCCAGCAGCGTAGCGGACAGAGCTAACTATGGCTACACCTTC. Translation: CASSVADRANYGYTF. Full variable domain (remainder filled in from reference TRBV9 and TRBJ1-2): DSGVTQTPKHLITATGQRVTLRCSPRSGDLSVYWYQQSLDQGLQFLIQYYNGEERAKGNILERFSAQQFPDLHSELNLSSLELGDSALYFCASSVADRANYGYTFGSGTRLTVV.

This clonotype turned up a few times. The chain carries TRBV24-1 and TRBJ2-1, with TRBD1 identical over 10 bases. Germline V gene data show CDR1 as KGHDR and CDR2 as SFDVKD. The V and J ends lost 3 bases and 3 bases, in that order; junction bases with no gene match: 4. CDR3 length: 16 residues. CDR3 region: CATSDPGQGGYNEQFF. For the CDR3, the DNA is TGTGCCACCAGTGATCCCGGACAGGGGGGCTACAATGAGCAGTTCTTC.

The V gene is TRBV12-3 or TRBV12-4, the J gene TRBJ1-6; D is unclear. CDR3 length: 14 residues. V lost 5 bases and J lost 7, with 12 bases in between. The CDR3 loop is CASSPRVLNSPLHF. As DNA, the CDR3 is TGTGCCAGCAGTCCCCGGGTCCTGAATTCACCCCTCCACTTT.

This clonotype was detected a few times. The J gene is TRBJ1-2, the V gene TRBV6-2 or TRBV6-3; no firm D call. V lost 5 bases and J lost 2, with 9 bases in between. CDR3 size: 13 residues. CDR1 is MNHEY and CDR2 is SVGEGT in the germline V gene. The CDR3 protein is CASSVITNYGYTF. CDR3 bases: TGTGCCAGCAGTGTGATAACCAACTATGGCTACACCTTC.

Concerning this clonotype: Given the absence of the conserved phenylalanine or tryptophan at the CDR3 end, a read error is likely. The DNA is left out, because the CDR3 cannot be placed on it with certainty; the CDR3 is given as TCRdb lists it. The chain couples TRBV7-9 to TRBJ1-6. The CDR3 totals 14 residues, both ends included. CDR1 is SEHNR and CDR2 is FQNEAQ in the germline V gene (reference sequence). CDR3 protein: CASSLGRNNSPLYL.

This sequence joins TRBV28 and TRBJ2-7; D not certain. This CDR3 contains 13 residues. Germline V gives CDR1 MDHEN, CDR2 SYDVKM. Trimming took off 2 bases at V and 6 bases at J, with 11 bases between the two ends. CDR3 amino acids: CASSLGIPGEQYF. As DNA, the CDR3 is TGTGCCAGCAGTTTAGGGATACCCGGCGAGCAGTACTTC.

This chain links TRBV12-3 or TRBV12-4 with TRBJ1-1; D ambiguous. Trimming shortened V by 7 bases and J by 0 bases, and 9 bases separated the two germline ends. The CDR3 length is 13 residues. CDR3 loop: CASTLTVNTEAFF. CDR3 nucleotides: TGTGCCAGCACCTTAACAGTGAACACTGAAGCTTTCTTT.

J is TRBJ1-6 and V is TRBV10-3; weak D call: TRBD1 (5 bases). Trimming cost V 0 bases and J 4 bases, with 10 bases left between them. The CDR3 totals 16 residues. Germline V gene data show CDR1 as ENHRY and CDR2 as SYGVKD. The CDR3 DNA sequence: TGTGCCATCAGTGAGTCCTCGGGACGGTATAATTCACCCCTCCACTTT. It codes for CAISESSGRYNSPLHF.

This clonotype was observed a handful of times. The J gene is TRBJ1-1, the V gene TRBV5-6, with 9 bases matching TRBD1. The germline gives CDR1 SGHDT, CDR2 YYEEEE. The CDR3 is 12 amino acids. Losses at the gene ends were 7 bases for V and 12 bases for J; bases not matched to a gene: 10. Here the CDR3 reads CASAGDGQGTFF. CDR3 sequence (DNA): TGTGCCAGCGCGGGAGATGGACAGGGGACTTTCTTT.

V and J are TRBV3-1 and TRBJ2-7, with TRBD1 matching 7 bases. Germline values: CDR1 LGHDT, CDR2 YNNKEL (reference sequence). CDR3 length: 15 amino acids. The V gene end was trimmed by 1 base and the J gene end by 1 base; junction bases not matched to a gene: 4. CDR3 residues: CASSQGGGRSYEQYF. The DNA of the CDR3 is TGTGCCAGCAGCCAAGGAGGGGGCAGGTCCTACGAGCAGTACTTC.

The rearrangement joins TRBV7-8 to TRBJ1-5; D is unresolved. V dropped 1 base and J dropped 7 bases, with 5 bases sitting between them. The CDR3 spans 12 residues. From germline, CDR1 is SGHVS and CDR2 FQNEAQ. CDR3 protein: CASSLDEQPQHF. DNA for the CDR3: TGTGCCAGCAGCTTAGATGAACAGCCCCAGCATTTT.

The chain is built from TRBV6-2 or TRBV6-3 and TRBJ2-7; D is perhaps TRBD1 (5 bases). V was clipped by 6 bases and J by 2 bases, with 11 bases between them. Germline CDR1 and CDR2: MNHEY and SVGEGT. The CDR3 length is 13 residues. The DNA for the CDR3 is TGTGCCAGCAGCCTGGACAACCCCTACGAGCAGTACGTC. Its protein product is CASSLDNPYEQYV.

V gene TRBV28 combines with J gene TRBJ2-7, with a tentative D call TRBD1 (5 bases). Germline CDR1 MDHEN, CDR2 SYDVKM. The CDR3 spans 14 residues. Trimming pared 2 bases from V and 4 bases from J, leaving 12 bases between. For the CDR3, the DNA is TGTGCCAGCAGTTTAGGTCAGGGATCATACGAGCAGTACGTC. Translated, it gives CASSLGQGSYEQYV.

CDR3 sequence reads: CASSLSRALNTEAFF. The CDR3 region has the DNA TGCGCCAGCAGCTTGTCCAGGGCACTGAACACTGAAGCTTTCTTT. The J gene is TRBJ1-1, the V gene TRBV5-1, with D possibly matching TRBD1 (5 bases). V dropped 1 base and J dropped 0 bases, with 10 bases sitting between them. Per germline, CDR1 SGHRS and CDR2 YFSETQ. There are 15 residues in the CDR3.

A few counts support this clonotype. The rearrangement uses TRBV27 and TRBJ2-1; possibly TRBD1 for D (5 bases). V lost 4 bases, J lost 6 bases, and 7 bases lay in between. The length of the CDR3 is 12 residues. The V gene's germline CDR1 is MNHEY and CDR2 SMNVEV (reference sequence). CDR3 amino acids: CASSYTGNEQFF. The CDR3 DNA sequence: TGTGCCAGCAGTTATACAGGCAATGAGCAGTTCTTC.

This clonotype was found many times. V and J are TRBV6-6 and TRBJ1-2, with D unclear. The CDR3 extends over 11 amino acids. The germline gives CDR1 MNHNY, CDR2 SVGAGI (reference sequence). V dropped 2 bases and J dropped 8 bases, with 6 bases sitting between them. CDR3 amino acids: CASSYGSGYTF. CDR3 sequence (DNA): TGTGCCAGCAGTTACGGGTCGGGCTACACCTTC.

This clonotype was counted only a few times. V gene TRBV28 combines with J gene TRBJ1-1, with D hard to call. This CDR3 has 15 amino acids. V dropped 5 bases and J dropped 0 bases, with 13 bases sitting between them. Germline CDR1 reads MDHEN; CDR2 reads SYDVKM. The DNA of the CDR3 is TGTGCCAGCAGTCCTTCCAGTGGCATGAACACTGAAGCTTTCTTT. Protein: CASSPSSGMNTEAFF.

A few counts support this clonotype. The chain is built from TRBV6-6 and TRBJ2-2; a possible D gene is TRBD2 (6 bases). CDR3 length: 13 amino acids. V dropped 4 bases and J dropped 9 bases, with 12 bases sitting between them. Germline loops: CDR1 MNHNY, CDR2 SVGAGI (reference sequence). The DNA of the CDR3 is TGTGCCAGCAGTTCGGGGGTCGTACGGGAGCTGTTTTTT. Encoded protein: CASSSGVVRELFF.

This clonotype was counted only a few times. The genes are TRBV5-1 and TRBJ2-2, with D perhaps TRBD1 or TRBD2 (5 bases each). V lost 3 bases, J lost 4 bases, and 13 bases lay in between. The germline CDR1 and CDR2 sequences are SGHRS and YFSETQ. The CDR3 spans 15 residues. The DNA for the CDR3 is TGCGCCAGCAGCTCGGGCGACGGGACCACCGGGGAGCTGTTTTTT. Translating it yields CASSSGDGTTGELFF.

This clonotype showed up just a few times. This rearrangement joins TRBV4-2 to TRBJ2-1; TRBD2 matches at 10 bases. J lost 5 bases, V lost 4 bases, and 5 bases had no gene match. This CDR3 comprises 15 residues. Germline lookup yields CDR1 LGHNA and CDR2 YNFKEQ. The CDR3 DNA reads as TGTGCCAGCAGCCCCATACTAGCGGGGAACAATGAGCAGTTCTTC. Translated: CASSPILAGNNEQFF.

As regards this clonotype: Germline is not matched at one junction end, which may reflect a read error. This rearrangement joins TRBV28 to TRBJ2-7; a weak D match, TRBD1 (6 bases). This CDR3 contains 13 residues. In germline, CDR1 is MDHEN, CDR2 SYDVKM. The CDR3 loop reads CASSLGGSDEQYF. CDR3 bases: TGTGCCAGCAGTTTAGGGGGCTCCGACGAGCAGTACTTC. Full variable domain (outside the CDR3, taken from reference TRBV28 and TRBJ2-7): DVKVTQSSRYLVKRTGEKVFLECVQDMDHENMFWYRQDPGLGLRLIYFSYDVKMKEKGDIPEGYSVSREKKERFSLILESASTNQTSMYLCASSLGGSDEQYFGPGTRLTVT.

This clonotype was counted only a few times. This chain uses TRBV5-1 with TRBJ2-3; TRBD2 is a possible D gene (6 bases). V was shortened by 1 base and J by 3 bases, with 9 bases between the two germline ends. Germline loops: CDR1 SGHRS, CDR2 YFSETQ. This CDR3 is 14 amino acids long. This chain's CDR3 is CASSLSRGTDTQYF. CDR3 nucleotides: TGCGCCAGCAGCTTGTCGCGGGGAACAGATACGCAGTATTTT.

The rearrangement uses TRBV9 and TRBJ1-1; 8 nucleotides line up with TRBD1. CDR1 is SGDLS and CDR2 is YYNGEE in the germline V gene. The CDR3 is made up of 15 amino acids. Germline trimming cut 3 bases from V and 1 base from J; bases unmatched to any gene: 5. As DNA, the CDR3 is TGTGCCAGCAGCGCCGACGGGACAGGGAACACTGAAGCTTTCTTT. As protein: CASSADGTGNTEAFF.

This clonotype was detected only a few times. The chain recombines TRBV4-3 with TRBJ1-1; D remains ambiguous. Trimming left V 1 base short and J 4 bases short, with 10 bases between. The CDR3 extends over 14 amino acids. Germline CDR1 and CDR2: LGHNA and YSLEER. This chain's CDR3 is CASSQVEVSTEAFF. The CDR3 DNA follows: TGCGCCAGCAGCCAAGTGGAGGTATCCACTGAAGCTTTCTTT.

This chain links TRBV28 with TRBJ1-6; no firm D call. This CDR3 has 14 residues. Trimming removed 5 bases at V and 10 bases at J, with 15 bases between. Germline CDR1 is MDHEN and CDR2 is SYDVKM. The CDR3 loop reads CASSPRFSDSPLHF. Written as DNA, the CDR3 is TGTGCCAGCAGTCCCAGGTTTTCGGACTCACCCCTCCACTTT. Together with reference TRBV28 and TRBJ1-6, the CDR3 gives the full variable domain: DVKVTQSSRYLVKRTGEKVFLECVQDMDHENMFWYRQDPGLGLRLIYFSYDVKMKEKGDIPEGYSVSREKKERFSLILESASTNQTSMYLCASSPRFSDSPLHFGNGTRLTVT.

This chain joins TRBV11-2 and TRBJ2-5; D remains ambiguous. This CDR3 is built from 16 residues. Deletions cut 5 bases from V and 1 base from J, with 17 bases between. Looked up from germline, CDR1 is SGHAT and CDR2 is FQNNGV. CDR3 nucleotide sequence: TGTGCCAGCAGCGGCATCTTGGGTGTGTTCCAAGAGACCCAGTACTTC. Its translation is CASSGILGVFQETQYF.

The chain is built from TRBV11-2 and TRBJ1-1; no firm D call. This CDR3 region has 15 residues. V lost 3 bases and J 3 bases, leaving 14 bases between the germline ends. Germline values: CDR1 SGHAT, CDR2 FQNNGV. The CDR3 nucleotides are TGTGCCAGCAGCTTTGTTAGGATAGATTACACTGAAGCTTTCTTT. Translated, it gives CASSFVRIDYTEAFF.

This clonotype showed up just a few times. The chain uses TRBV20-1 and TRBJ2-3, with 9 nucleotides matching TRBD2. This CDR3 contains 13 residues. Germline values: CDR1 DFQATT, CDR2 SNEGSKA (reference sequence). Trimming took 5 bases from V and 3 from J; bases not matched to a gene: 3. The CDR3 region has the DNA TGCAGTGCTCTAGCGGGGAGAACAGATACGCAGTATTTT. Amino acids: CSALAGRTDTQYF.

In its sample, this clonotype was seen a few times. As DNA, the CDR3 is TGTGCCAGCAGCCCCAGGGGAGTGGTGGGCAATGAGCAGTTCTTC. It codes for CASSPRGVVGNEQFF. The chain joins TRBV12-3 or TRBV12-4 to TRBJ2-1; D is possibly TRBD1 (6 bases). CDR3 size: 15 residues. V shed 6 bases and J shed 6 bases, with 18 bases lying between them.

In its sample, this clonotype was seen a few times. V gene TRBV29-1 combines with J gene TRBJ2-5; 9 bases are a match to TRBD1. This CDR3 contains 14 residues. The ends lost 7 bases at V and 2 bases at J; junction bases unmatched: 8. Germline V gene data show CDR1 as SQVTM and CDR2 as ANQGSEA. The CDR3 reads CSGSIGTGQETQYF. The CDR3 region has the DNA TGCAGCGGCTCTATCGGGACAGGGCAAGAGACCCAGTACTTC.